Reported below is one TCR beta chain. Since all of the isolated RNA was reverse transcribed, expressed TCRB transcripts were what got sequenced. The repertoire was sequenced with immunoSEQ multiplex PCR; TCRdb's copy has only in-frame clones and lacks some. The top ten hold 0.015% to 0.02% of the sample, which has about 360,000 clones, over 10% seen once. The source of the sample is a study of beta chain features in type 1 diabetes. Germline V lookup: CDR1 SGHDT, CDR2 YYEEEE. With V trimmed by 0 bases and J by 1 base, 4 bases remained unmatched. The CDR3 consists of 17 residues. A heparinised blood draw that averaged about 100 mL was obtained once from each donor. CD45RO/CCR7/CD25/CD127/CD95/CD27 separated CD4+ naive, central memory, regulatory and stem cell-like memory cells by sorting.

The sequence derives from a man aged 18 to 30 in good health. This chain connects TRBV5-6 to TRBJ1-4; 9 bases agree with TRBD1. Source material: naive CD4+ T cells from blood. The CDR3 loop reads CASSLDRGRGTNEKLFF. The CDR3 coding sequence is TGTGCCAGCAGCTTGGACAGGGGGCGAGGAACTAATGAAAAACTGTTTTTT.